This T cell receptor beta chain was identified during a study of radiotherapy plus CTLA-4 blockade in lung cancer. V gave up 5 bases and J gave up 7 bases, with 11 bases separating them. The germline gives CDR1 MDHEN, CDR2 SYDVKM. There are 12 residues in the CDR3. Sequenced by immunoSEQ multiplex PCR; TCRdb stores in-frame clones only, minus some. This table has 95,000 to 150,000 clones, 80% to 90% appearing once. This clonotype was obtained from a human donor with non-small cell lung cancer that progressed on radiotherapy plus ipilimumab. The V gene is TRBV28, the J gene TRBJ2-5; TRBD1 might be the D (5 bases). The material was peripheral blood, obtained from a patient treated with radiotherapy plus ipilimumab. DNA for the CDR3: TGTGCCAGCAGTGCAGGGTTTGGGACCCAGTACTTC. As protein: CASSAGFGTQYF.